This record covers a single T cell receptor (beta chain). Its antigen has not been determined. One base away there is no much larger clone; base qualities are not given. High-throughput TCR beta sequencing profiled peripheral blood CD8+ and CD4+ T cells from healthy donors, Susac syndrome patients and multiple sclerosis patients. Multiple sclerosis controls were treatment-naive patients with stable or active relapsing-remitting disease fulfilling revised McDonald criteria. CD8+ TEMRA cells were enriched by FACS, while bulk CD8+ and CD4+ T cells were purified by magnetic negative isolation. Blood was collected in EDTA tubes and processed within 24 hours, with PBMCs isolated through density gradient centrifugation. PBMCs intended for TCR sequencing were cryopreserved in liquid nitrogen and thawed later in a water bath at 37 degrees C. The sorted or isolated CD4+, CD8+ and CD8+ TEMRA cells reached a purity of at least 90%.

This sample stems from a study of CD8 T cells in Susac syndrome (dated by TCRdb to 2018 to 2020). Study-wide context: Repertoire sequencing was used to test whether CD8+ T cell activation and differentiation in Susac syndrome was antigen driven. CD8+ T cell repertoire clonality was compared between more than ten healthy donors, roughly 14 Susac syndrome patients and about 15 multiple sclerosis patients. What the work shows at the level of the full study, not this receptor alone: The number of individuals in the TCR sequencing and HLA analysis was recognized as being relatively small.

RNA was extracted using the RNeasy kit, and about 0.45 to 1 ug of the RNA was reverse transcribed with random hexamers. TCR beta CDR3 regions were amplified with the immunoSEQ multiplex PCR assay covering 54 Vbeta and 13 Jbeta segments. Bias from PCR amplification was corrected by using a synthetic template baseline for primer optimization and for computational correction. On the study's bioinformatics: Only productive sequences were kept, with reads annotated to V, D and J genes according to IMGT and analyzed in immunoSEQ Analyzer. To calculate clonality, Shannon entropy was normalized by log2 of the number of productive unique sequences and then subtracted from one. Public and private clones were assessed among the 100 most prevalent clones of each patient and control. Clones were defined as Susac-specific when absent from the healthy and MS cohorts, from 1,000 to 1,100 published viral clones and from other ImmuneACCESS disease sequences. Using fastp trimming at Q25 and MiXCR clonotype assembly, TCRdb reanalyzed the public sequencing data and kept in-frame beta chains. Rows with a matching CDR3 protein are joined into one entry that keeps the most common DNA and genes. The V and J calls here are based on TCRdb, not the publication. The sample records 150,000 or so distinct CDR3 sequences, roughly 95% of which are singletons. The ten largest clonotypes hold roughly 0.15% of the sample.

Via the germline V gene, CDR1 is MGHRA and CDR2 YSYEKL. Ends trimmed: V by 0 bases, J by 2 bases; bases unmatched to a gene: 4. The CDR3 has 15 amino acids, counting the end cysteine and phenylalanine. This entry keeps only the CDR3 DNA: 45 bases, framed from base 1. The V and J genes are TRBV4-1 and TRBJ2-7, and 7 junction bases match TRBD2. The sequenced sample consisted of CD8+ T cells from PBMCs. This receptor was identified in a human donor with multiple sclerosis. In nucleotide form, the sequence is TGCGCCAGCAGCCAAGATCCGCGGGGGACCTACGAGCAGTACTTC. Its coded protein is CASSQDPRGTYEQYF.